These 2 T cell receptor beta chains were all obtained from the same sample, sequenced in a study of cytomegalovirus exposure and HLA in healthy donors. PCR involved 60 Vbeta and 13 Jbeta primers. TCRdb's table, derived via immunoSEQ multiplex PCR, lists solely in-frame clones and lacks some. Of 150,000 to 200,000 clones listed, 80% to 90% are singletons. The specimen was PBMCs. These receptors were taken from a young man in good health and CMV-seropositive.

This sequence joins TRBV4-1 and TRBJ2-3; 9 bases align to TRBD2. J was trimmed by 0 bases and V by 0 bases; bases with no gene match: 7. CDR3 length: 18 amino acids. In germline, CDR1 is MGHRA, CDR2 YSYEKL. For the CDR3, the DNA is TGCGCCAGCAGCCAAGATGGAGTAGCGGGAGCGAGCACAGATACGCAGTATTTT. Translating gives CASSQDGVAGASTDTQYF.

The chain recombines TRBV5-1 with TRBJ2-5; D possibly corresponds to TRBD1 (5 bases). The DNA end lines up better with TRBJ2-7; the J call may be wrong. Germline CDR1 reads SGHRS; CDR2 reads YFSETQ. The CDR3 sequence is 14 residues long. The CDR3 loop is CASSLVGQGYEQYF. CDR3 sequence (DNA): TGCGCCAGCAGCTTGGTAGGGCAGGGATACGAGCAGTACTTC.